These 5 T cell receptor beta chains were sequenced from one sample in a study of blood T cell repertoires in COVID-19. The method was immunoSEQ multiplex PCR; TCRdb's version includes in-frame clones alone and lacks a portion of them. The table has a few hundred thousand clones, around 91% seen once; the top ten hold over 0.95%. The specimen was PBMCs or T cells enriched from blood (not recorded which). The receptors originated from a man between 18 and 35 years old who had recovered from COVID-19.

This rearrangement joins TRBV27 to TRBJ2-7; possible D gene TRBD2, 5 bases. This CDR3 region has 14 residues. Trimming took 6 bases from V and 1 from J, leaving 13 bases between them. CDR1 MNHEY and CDR2 SMNVEV come from the germline V gene (reference sequence). As DNA, the CDR3 is TGTGCCAGCAGACCAGGACTGCCGTCCTACGAGCAGTACTTC. Protein: CASRPGLPSYEQYF.

The chain carries TRBV9 and TRBJ2-2; no clear D gene. The V gene's germline CDR1 is SGDLS and CDR2 YYNGEE. The CDR3 contains 14 residues. Trimming removed 4 bases at V and 5 bases at J, with 12 bases between. The DNA for the CDR3 is TGTGCCAGCAGCCCTTCCGCGATAACCGGGGAGCTGTTTTTT. This encodes CASSPSAITGELFF.

This chain joins TRBV7-9 and TRBJ2-5; 12 positions agree with TRBD2. This CDR3 contains 15 residues. Germline trimming cut 5 bases from V and 2 bases from J; bases unmatched to any gene: 3. Germline V CDR1 and CDR2: SEHNR, FQNEAQ (reference sequence). Here the CDR3 reads CASSVTSGGQETQYF. CDR3 nucleotide sequence: TGTGCCAGCAGCGTGACTAGCGGGGGACAAGAGACCCAGTACTTC.

The CDR3 region has the DNA TGTGCCAGCAGTTCCTCAGGACAGGGATGGACTGAAGCTTTCTTT. This codes for CASSSSGQGWTEAFF. J is TRBJ1-1 and V is TRBV6-5; 8 bases map to TRBD1. V lost 4 bases, J lost 5 bases, and 9 bases stayed unmatched. Germline V CDR1 and CDR2: MNHEY, SVGAGI. The CDR3 sequence is 15 residues long.

The CDR3 nucleotides read TGTGCCAGTAGTATTTCGGCGGGGGCGGACGCTTTCTTT. It translates to CASSISAGADAFF. V usage is TRBV19 and J usage is TRBJ1-1; possible D gene TRBD1, 6 bases. V was pared by 3 bases and J by 11 bases, with 16 bases between. CDR3 length: 13 residues. CDR1 is LNHDA and CDR2 is SQIVND in the germline V gene (reference sequence).